One and the same sample provided the 18 T cell receptor beta chains below, sequenced in a study of CD8 T cells in ankylosing spondylitis. TCRdb processed the 5' RACE reads anew with MiXCR; each CDR3 protein has one entry. The table includes 150,000 to 200,000 distinct CDR3 sequences, 11% detected once. Material for sequencing was blood, either unsorted or a sorted T cell fraction (not recorded which). All receptors come from a male donor with ankylosing spondylitis or in good health (not recorded which).

This clonotype was counted many times. The V call is TRBV20-1, the J call TRBJ2-7; D may be TRBD1 (7 bases). The CDR3 contains 16 residues. Deletions cut 0 bases from V and 4 bases from J, with 19 bases between. The germline V gene encodes CDR1 DFQATT and CDR2 SNEGSKA (reference sequence). The CDR3 loop reads CSARDLRPTGRYEQYF. The CDR3 region has the DNA TGCAGTGCTAGAGATTTACGCCCGACAGGGAGGTACGAGCAGTACTTC.

This clonotype has ten or more counts. This chain links TRBV5-1 with TRBJ1-1, with D possibly being TRBD1 (6 bases). Germline-derived CDR1 and CDR2 are SGHRS and YFSETQ. Between the trimmed V and J ends, which lost 0 bases and 2 bases, there was a span of 14 bases. The CDR3 length is 16 residues. The CDR3 sequence is CASSLGRGAINTEAFF. CDR3 nucleotides: TGCGCCAGCAGCTTGGGCAGGGGCGCAATAAACACTGAAGCTTTCTTT. Based on the CDR3 plus reference TRBV5-1 and TRBJ1-1, the full variable domain is KAGVTQTPRYLIKTRGQQVTLSCSPISGHRSVSWYQQTPGQGLQFLFEYFSETQRNKGNFPGRFSGRQFSNSRSEMNVSTLELGDSALYLCASSLGRGAINTEAFFGQGTRLTVV.

CDR3 protein: CALFGTGGRGYTF. The CDR3, as DNA: TGTGCACTCTTCGGGACAGGGGGGAGAGGCTACACCTTC. The chain links TRBV30 to TRBJ1-2; 11 bases fit TRBD1. The CDR3 loop spans 13 amino acids. Germline CDR1 reads GTSNPN; CDR2 reads SVGIG (reference sequence). The variable domain in full, completed from reference TRBV30 and TRBJ1-2, reads SQTIHQWPATLVQPVGSPLSLECTVEGTSNPNLYWYRQAAGRGLQLLFYSVGIGQISSEVPQNLSASRPQDRQFILSSKKLLLSDSGFYLCALFGTGGRGYTFGSGTRLTVV.

The sample holds a few counts of this clonotype. This chain uses TRBV24-1 with TRBJ2-2, with D maybe TRBD1 (5 bases). Trimming removed 4 bases from V and 0 bases from J, with 11 bases in between. Germline V CDR1 and CDR2: KGHDR, SFDVKD. The CDR3 is 16 amino acids. The CDR3 nucleotides read TGTGCCACCAGTGACCCCGACAGATCGAACACCGGGGAGCTGTTTTTT. Translating it yields CATSDPDRSNTGELFF.

This clonotype was seen ten or more times. The V call is TRBV27, the J call TRBJ2-1; perhaps TRBD1 as D (5 bases). CDR1 MNHEY and CDR2 SMNVEV come from the germline V gene (reference sequence). The CDR3 is 16 amino acids. Trimming left V 5 bases short and J 1 base short, with 15 bases between. CDR3 in amino acids: CASSVAGMGSYNEQFF. The CDR3 nucleotides read TGTGCCAGCAGTGTAGCAGGGATGGGTTCCTACAATGAGCAGTTCTTC.

A note on this clonotype: Just one base apart from a much larger clone, this may be a read error. This chain connects TRBV14 to TRBJ2-7; D not certain. Germline CDR1 reads SGHDN; CDR2 reads FVKESK. Trimming cost V 1 base and J 2 bases, with 12 bases left between them. There are 15 residues in the CDR3. In DNA, the CDR3 is TGTGCCAGCAGCCAAGGCCACAGCCCAACCTACGAGCAGTACTTC. This encodes CASSQGHSPTYEQYF. Looking up the rest from reference TRBV14 and TRBJ2-7 gives the full variable domain: EAGVTQFPSHSVIEKGQTVTLRCDPISGHDNLYWYRRVMGKEIKFLLHFVKESKQDESGMPNNRFLAERTGGTYSTLKVQPAELEDSGVYFCASSQGHSPTYEQYFGPGTRLTVT.

The sample holds many counts of this clonotype. The chain combines TRBV5-1 with TRBJ2-7; 7 bases map to TRBD1. Germline loops: CDR1 SGHRS, CDR2 YFSETQ. V lost 1 base, J lost 5 bases, and 6 bases stayed unmatched. The CDR3 spans 14 residues. The CDR3 spells CASSLRGGPNEQYF. For the CDR3, the DNA is TGCGCCAGCAGCTTGCGAGGGGGCCCCAACGAGCAGTACTTC.

V and J are TRBV18 and TRBJ2-1; 11 bases fit TRBD2. Losses at the gene ends were 1 base for V and 15 bases for J; bases not matched to a gene: 14. Germline assignment: CDR1 KGHSH and CDR2 LQKENI. CDR3 length equals 16 residues. The CDR3 sequence is CASSPRVTSGSHGGFF. The DNA for the CDR3 is TGTGCCAGCTCACCACGGGTTACTAGCGGGAGCCACGGGGGGTTCTTC.

Many counts were recorded for this clonotype. The chain is built from TRBV4-1 and TRBJ2-3; TRBD1 might be the D (6 bases). This CDR3 contains 13 residues. Trimming took 2 bases from V and 14 from J, leaving 17 bases between them. Germline CDR1 reads MGHRA; CDR2 reads YSYEKL. The CDR3, as DNA: TGCGCCAGCAGCCAACTTCTAGGGGGTTCGCTGTATTTT. Translated: CASSQLLGGSLYF.

The chain employs TRBV7-9 and TRBJ1-6, with D hard to call. CDR3 length: 15 amino acids. CDR1 and CDR2 from the germline V gene are SEHNR and FQNEAQ (reference sequence). Trimming pared 1 base from V and 5 bases from J, leaving 9 bases between. CDR3 sequence: CASSLGAGDNSPLHF. The CDR3 bases are TGTGCCAGCAGCTTAGGGGCTGGGGATAATTCACCCCTCCACTTT.

This clonotype was seen ten or more times. The V gene is TRBV9, the J gene TRBJ1-5; possible D gene TRBD1, 6 bases. With 3 bases removed from V and 3 bases from J, the gap between germline ends came to 13 bases. The germline gives CDR1 SGDLS, CDR2 YYNGEE. The length of the CDR3 is 15 residues. CDR3 DNA sequence: TGTGCCAGCAGCGCGGGACAAACGATCAATCAGCCCCAGCATTTT. Translation: CASSAGQTINQPQHF.

This clonotype was counted at least ten times. V usage is TRBV7-9 and J usage is TRBJ2-3; 11 nucleotides align to TRBD1. V shed 3 bases and J 4 bases; nucleotides not matched to a gene: 3. The CDR3 loop spans 15 amino acids. The germline V gene encodes CDR1 SEHNR and CDR2 FQNEAQ (reference sequence). The CDR3 reads CASSFGQGAADTQYF. The CDR3 nucleotides read TGTGCCAGCAGCTTTGGACAGGGGGCGGCAGATACGCAGTATTTT.

This clonotype was seen a handful of times. The CDR3 region is CASSSFAGQETQYF. DNA of the CDR3: TGTGCCAGCAGCTCCTTTGCGGGCCAAGAGACCCAGTACTTC. This chain joins TRBV7-2 and TRBJ2-5, with D tentatively TRBD2 (5 bases). Germline CDR1 and CDR2: SGHTA and FQGNSA. V gave up 4 bases and J gave up 1 base, with 10 bases separating them. This CDR3 has 14 amino acids.

The table lists this clonotype with a few counts. This chain uses TRBV4-1 with TRBJ2-7; 8 bases line up with TRBD1. The CDR3 has 15 amino acids. The J segment lost 1 base and the V segment lost 0 bases, leaving 2 bases of the junction unmatched. Looked up from germline, CDR1 is MGHRA and CDR2 is YSYEKL. DNA of the CDR3: TGCGCCAGCAGCCAAGATTGGGACAGGTCCTACGAGCAGTACTTC. Translation gives CASSQDWDRSYEQYF.

Many counts were recorded for this clonotype. The J gene is TRBJ2-6, the V gene TRBV12-3 or TRBV12-4, with D uncertain. V was pared by 6 bases and J by 4 bases, with 7 bases between. The CDR3 extends over 13 amino acids. The CDR3 reads CASRLAGANVLTF. DNA for the CDR3: TGTGCCAGCAGGCTTGCCGGGGCCAACGTCCTGACTTTC.

This sequence joins TRBV14 and TRBJ1-2, with D unclear. The V end lost 0 bases, the J end lost 8 bases, and 10 bases lay between the germline ends. The CDR3 spans 13 residues. CDR1 and CDR2 (germline): SGHDN, FVKESK. CDR3 sequence reads: CASSQDISWGYTF. CDR3 sequence (DNA): TGTGCCAGCAGCCAAGATATAAGTTGGGGCTACACCTTC.

This clonotype was observed a few times. The chain couples TRBV30 to TRBJ1-3, with D possibly being TRBD1 (5 bases). Germline CDR1 is GTSNPN and CDR2 is SVGIG (reference sequence). This CDR3 is 16 amino acids long. Trimming stripped 0 bases from V and 0 bases from J, with 12 bases between. CDR3 loop: CAWSVLGEHSGNTIYF. CDR3 DNA sequence: TGTGCCTGGAGTGTACTGGGGGAACACTCTGGAAACACCATATATTTT.

This clonotype was recorded many times. This chain links TRBV20-1 with TRBJ2-3; unclear D gene. The CDR3 is 14 amino acids. From germline, CDR1 is DFQATT and CDR2 SNEGSKA (reference sequence). V was cut by 0 bases and J by 2 bases, with 9 bases left in between. DNA of the CDR3: TGCAGTGCTAGAGATCCTACCACCACAGATACGCAGTATTTT. This translates into CSARDPTTTDTQYF.